This T cell receptor beta chain was recorded in a study of metastatic and nonmetastatic thyroid tumors. As for the study in general: For malignant and benign thyroid patients, tumor or nodule tissue and blood were the sources whose repertoires were compared. Study-wide results and limits: TCR beta diversity was reportedly significantly higher in malignant thyroid tumors than benign nodules, in blood and tumor.

Thyroid surgery had not been preceded by any treatment in any patient. TCRdb re-called clones via MiXCR from the PCR reads. The sample has 9,500 to 12,000 clones; around 26% are singletons. By sample share, this clone is medium-sized (0.01 to 0.1%). The antigen remains undetermined. Sequencing was done on a sample of adjacent normal tissue. The source of this sequence is a male donor with papillary thyroid cancer or a benign thyroid nodule (not recorded which). Some clones in this sample may be carry-over from other donors' samples.

The CDR3 is CASGLVVWQVETQYF. CDR3 sequence (DNA): TGTGCCAGCGGCTTAGTGGTTTGGCAAGTGGAGACCCAGTACTTC. The chain uses TRBV6-2 or TRBV6-3 and TRBJ2-5, with D uncertain. The V gene lost 8 bases and the J gene lost 5 bases, with 21 bases spanning the gap. CDR3 length equals 15 residues. Germline CDR1 reads MNHEY; CDR2 reads SVGEGT.